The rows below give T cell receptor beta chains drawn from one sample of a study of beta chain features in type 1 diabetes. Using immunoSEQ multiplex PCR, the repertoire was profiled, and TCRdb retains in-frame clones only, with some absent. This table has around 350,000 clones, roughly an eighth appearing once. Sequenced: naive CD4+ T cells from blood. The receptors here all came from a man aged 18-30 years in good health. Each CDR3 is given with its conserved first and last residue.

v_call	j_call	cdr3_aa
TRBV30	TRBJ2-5	CAWKQGEETQYF
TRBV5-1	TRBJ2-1	CASGRGLERNEQFF
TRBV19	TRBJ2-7	CASSIGTGSYEQYF
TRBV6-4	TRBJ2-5	CASSADNEETQYF
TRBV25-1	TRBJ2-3	CASSVGLITDTQYF
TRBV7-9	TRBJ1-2	CASSQATGPYYGYTF
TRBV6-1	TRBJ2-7	CASSLLEYEQYF
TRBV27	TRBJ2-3	CASSIQPSAGGTTDTQYF
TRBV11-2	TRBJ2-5	CASSFRGTGEETQYF
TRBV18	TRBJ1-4	CASSPDRTNEKLFF
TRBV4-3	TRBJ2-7	CASSRLQGNYEQYF
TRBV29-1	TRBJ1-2	CSGRQGIDYGYTF
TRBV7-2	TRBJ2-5	CASSLASGTGGGETQYF
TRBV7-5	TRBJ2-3	CASSPNRDTQYF
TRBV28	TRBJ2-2	CASSGTNTGELFF
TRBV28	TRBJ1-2	CASSLQGARGYTF
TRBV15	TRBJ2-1	CATSRGPARGEQFF
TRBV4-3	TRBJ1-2	CASSQEGQGAYGYTF
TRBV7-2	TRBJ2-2	CASSLAGLAPGELFF
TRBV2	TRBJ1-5	CASRTSPDRGVNQPQHF
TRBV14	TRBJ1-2	CASRGGANYGYTF
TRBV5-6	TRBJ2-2	CASSGWDRLTGELFF
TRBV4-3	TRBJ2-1	CASSQDLGRSYNEQFF
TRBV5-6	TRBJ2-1	CASRVLPRVSEQFF
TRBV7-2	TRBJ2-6	CASSTGQGAAGANVLTF
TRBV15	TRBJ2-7	CATSRDRQRGGFVDEQYF
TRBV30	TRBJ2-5	CAWSVAEETQYF
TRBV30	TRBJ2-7	CAWSADRGTYEQYF
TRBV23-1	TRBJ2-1	CASSHPEVVGNEQFF
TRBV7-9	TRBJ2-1	CASSPPLGGRNNEQFF
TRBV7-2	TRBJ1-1	CASRSDRGRWTEAFF
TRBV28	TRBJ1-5	CASTEGQGHQPQHF
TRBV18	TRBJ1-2	CASSPLTGTGKRGYGYTF
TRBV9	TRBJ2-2	CASSIRTGAGTGELFF
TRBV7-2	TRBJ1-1	CASSLDRNTEAFF
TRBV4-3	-	CASSQGYEGETQYF
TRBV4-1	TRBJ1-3	CASSQDLTGGNTIYF
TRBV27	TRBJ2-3	CASSLWRGSRSTDTQYF
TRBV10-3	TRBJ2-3	CAISATDTQYF
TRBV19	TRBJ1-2	CASSMRQGYGYTF
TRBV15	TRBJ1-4	CATSRDLTRVGHEKLFF
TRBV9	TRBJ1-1	CASSVQRSPSEAFF
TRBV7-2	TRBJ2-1	CASSLAGQGWDEQFF
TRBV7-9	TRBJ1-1	CASSRGGGTNTEAFF
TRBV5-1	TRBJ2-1	CASSKGLALSYNEQFF
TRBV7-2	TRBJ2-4	CASRLAIAKNIQYF
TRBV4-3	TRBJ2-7	CASSQVSGFHEQYF
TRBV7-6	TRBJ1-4	CASSLGGQGNEKLFF
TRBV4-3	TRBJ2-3	CASSQVHADTQYF
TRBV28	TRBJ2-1	CASYTGGPYNEQFF
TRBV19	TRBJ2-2	CASSIGRLEFPGELFF
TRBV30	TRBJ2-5	CAWSRQTQETQYF
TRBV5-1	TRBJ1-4	CASSWTGQSNEKLFF
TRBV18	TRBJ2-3	CASSPGHESTDTQYF
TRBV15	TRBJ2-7	CATSKEIDREQYF